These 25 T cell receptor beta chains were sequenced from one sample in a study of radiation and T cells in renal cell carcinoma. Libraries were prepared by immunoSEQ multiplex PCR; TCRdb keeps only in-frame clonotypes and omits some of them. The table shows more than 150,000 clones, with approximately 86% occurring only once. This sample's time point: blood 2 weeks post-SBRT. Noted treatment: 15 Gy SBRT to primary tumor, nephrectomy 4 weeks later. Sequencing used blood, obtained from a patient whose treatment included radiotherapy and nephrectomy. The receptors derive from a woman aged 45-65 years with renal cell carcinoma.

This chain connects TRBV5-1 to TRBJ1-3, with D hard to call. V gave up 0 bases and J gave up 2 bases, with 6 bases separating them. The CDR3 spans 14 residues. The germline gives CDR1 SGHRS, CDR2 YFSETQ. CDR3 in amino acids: CASSLERAGNTIYF. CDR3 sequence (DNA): TGCGCCAGCAGCTTGGAGAGGGCTGGAAACACCATATATTTT.

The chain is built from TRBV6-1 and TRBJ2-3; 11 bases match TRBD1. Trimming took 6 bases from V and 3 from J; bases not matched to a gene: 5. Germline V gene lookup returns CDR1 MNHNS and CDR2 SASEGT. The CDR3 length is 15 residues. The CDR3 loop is CASRRDRGLTDTQYF. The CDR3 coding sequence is TGTGCCAGCAGGCGGGACAGGGGGTTAACAGATACGCAGTATTTT.

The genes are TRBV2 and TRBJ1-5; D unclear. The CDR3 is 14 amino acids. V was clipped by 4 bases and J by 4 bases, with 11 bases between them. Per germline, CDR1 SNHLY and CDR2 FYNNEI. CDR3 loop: CASSGPHPNQPQHF. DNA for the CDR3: TGTGCCAGCAGTGGTCCGCACCCGAATCAGCCCCAGCATTTT. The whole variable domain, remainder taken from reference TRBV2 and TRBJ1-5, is EPEVTQTPSHQVTQMGQEVILRCVPISNHLYFYWYRQILGQKVEFLVSFYNNEISEKSEIFDDQFSVERPDGSNFTLKIRSTKLEDSAMYFCASSGPHPNQPQHFGDGTRLSIL.

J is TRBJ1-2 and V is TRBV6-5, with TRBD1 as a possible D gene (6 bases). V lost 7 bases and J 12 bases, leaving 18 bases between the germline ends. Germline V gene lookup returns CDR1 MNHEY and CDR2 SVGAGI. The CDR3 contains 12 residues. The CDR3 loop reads CASTPEGVGDTF. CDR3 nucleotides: TGTGCCAGCACTCCTGAGGGGGTAGGGGACACCTTC.

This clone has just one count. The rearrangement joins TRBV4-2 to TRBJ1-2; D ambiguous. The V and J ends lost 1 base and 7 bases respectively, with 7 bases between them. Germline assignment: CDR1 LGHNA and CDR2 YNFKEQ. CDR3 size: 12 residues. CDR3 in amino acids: CASSQGPGGYTF. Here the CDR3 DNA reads TGTGCCAGCAGCCAAGGCCCGGGTGGCTACACCTTC.

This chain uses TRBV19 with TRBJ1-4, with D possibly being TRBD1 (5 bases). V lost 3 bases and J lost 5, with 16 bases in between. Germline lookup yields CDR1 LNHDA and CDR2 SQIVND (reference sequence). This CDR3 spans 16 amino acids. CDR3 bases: TGTGCCAGTAGTATGGGTGTCGGGGGTAGGAATGAAAAACTGTTTTTT. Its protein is CASSMGVGGRNEKLFF. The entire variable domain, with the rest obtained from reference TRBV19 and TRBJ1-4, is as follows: DGGITQSPKYLFRKEGQNVTLSCEQNLNHDAMYWYRQDPGQGLRLIYYSQIVNDFQKGDIAEGYSVSREKKESFPLTVTSAQKNPTAFYLCASSMGVGGRNEKLFFGSGTQLSVL.

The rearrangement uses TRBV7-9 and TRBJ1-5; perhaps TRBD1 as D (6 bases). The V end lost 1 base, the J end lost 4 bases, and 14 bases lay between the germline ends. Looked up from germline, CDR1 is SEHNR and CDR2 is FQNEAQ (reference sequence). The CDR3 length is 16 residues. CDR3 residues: CASSLGSGALNQPQHF. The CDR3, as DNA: TGTGCCAGCAGCTTAGGGTCGGGGGCCCTAAATCAGCCCCAGCATTTT.

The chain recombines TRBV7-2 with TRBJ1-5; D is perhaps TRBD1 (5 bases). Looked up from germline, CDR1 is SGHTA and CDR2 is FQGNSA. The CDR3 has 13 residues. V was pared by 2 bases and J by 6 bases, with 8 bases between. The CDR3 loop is CASSLRGAQPQHF. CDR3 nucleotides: TGTGCCAGCAGCTTACGGGGCGCTCAGCCCCAGCATTTT.

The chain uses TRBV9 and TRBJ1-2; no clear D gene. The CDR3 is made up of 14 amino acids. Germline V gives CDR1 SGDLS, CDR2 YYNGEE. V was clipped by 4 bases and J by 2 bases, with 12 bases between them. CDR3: CASSKPQNNYGYTF. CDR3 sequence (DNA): TGTGCCAGCAGCAAACCACAAAACAACTATGGCTACACCTTC.

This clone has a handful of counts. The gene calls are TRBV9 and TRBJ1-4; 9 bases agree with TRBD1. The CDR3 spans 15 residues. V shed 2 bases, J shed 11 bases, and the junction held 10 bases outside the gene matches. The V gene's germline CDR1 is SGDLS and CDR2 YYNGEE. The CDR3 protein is CASSVGQGSLEKLFF. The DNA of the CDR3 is TGTGCCAGCAGCGTGGGACAGGGATCATTGGAGAAACTGTTTTTT. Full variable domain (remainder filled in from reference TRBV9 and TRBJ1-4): DSGVTQTPKHLITATGQRVTLRCSPRSGDLSVYWYQQSLDQGLQFLIQYYNGEERAKGNILERFSAQQFPDLHSELNLSSLELGDSALYFCASSVGQGSLEKLFFGSGTQLSVL.

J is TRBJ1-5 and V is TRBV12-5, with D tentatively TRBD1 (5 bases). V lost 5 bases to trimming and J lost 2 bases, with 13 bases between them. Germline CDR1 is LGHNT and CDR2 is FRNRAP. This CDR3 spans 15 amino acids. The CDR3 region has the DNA TGTGCTAGTGGTCCCCAGGGATGGGGCAATCAGCCCCAGCATTTT. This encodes CASGPQGWGNQPQHF.

The CDR3 nucleotides are TGTGCTAGTTCGCGTCTGAATGAGCAGTTCTTC. Its translation: CASSRLNEQFF. The rearrangement links TRBV12-5 to TRBJ2-1; D gene ambiguous. Germline CDR1 LGHNT, CDR2 FRNRAP. Trimming removed 8 bases at V and 7 bases at J, with 9 bases between. The CDR3 consists of 11 residues.

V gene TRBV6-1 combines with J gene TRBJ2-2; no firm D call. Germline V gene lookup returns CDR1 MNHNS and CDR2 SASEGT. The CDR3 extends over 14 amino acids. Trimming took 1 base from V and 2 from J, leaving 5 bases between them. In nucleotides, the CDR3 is TGTGCCAGCAGTGAAGACCCCAACACCGGGGAGCTGTTTTTT. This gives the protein CASSEDPNTGELFF.

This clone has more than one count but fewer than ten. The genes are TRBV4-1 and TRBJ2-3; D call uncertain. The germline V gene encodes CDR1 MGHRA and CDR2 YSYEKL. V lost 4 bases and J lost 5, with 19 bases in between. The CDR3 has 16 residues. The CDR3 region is CASSPYSLERRDTQYF. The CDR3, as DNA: TGCGCCAGCAGCCCCTACTCCCTAGAGCGAAGAGATACGCAGTATTTT.

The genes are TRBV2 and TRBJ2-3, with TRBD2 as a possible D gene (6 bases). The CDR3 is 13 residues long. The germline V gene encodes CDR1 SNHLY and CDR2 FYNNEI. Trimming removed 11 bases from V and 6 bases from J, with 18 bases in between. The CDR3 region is CAGKGLRSDTQYF. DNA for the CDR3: TGTGCCGGAAAGGGACTCCGTTCGGATACGCAGTATTTT. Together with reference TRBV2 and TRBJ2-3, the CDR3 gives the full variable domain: EPEVTQTPSHQVTQMGQEVILRCVPISNHLYFYWYRQILGQKVEFLVSFYNNEISEKSEIFDDQFSVERPDGSNFTLKIRSTKLEDSAMYFCAGKGLRSDTQYFGPGTRLTVL.

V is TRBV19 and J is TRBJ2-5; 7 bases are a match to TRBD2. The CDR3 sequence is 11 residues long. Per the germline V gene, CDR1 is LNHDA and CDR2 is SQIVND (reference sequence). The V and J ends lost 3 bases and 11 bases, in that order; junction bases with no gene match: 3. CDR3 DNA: TGTGCCAGTAGTATCGCGGGAGAGCAGTACTTC. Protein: CASSIAGEQYF.

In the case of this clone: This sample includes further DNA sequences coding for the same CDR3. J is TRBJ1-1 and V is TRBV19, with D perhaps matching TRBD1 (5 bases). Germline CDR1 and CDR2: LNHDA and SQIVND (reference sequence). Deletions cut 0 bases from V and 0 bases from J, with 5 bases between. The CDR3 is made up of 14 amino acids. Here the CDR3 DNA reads TGTGCCAGTAGTATAGAGGGGCTGAACACTGAAGCTTTCTTT. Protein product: CASSIEGLNTEAFF. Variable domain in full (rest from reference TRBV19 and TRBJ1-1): DGGITQSPKYLFRKEGQNVTLSCEQNLNHDAMYWYRQDPGQGLRLIYYSQIVNDFQKGDIAEGYSVSREKKESFPLTVTSAQKNPTAFYLCASSIEGLNTEAFFGQGTRLTVV.

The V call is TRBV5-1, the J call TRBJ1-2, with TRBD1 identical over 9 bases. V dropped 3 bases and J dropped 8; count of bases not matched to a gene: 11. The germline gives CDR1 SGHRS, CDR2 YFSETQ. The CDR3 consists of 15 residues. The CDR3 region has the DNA TGCGCCAGCAGCTCCGAGGGCAGGACAGGGGAGGGCTACACCTTC. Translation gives CASSSEGRTGEGYTF.

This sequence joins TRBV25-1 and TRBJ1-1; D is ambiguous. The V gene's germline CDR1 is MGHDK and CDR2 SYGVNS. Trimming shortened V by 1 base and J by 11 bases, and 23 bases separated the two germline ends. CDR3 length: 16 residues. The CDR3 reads CASSEFVGHGEVRAFF. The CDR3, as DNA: TGTGCCAGCAGTGAATTTGTTGGTCATGGGGAGGTACGGGCTTTCTTT.

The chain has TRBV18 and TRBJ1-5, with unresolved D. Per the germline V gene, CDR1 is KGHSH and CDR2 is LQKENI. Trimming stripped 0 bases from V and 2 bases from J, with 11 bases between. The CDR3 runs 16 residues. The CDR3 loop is CASSPPSAYRNQPQHF. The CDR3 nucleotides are TGTGCCAGCTCACCACCCTCCGCGTATCGCAATCAGCCCCAGCATTTT.

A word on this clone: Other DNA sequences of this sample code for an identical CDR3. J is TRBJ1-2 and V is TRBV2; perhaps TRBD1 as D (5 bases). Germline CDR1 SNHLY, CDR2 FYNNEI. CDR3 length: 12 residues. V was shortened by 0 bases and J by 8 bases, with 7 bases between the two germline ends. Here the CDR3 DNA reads TGTGCCAGCAGTGAAGCATGGGGCGGCTACACCTTC. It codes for CASSEAWGGYTF. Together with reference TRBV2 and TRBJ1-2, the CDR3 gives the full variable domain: EPEVTQTPSHQVTQMGQEVILRCVPISNHLYFYWYRQILGQKVEFLVSFYNNEISEKSEIFDDQFSVERPDGSNFTLKIRSTKLEDSAMYFCASSEAWGGYTFGSGTRLTVV.

CDR3 loop: CASSGGQRGAQETQYF. The CDR3 coding sequence is TGTGCCAGCAGTGGAGGGCAGCGGGGGGCGCAAGAGACCCAGTACTTC. The V call is TRBV2, the J call TRBJ2-5, with 9 nucleotides matching TRBD2. The J segment lost 2 bases and the V segment lost 4 bases, leaving 8 bases of the junction unmatched. Looked up from germline, CDR1 is SNHLY and CDR2 is FYNNEI. CDR3 length: 16 residues.

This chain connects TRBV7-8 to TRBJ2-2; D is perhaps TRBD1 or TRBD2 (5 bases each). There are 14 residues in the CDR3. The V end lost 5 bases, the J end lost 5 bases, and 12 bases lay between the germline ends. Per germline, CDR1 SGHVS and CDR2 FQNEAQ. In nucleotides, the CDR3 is TGTGCCAGCAGCCGATTCGGGACGACCGGGGAGCTGTTTTTT. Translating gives CASSRFGTTGELFF.

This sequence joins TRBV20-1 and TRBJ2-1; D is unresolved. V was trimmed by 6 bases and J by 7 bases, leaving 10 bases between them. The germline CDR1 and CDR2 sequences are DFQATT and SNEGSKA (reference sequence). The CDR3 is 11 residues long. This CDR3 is CSAAPGNEQFF. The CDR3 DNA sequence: TGCAGTGCAGCCCCCGGGAATGAGCAGTTCTTC.

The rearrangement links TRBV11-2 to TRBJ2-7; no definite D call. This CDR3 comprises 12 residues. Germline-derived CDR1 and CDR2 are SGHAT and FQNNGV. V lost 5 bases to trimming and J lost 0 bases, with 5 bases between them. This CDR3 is CASSHSSYEQYF. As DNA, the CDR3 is TGTGCCAGCAGCCACAGCTCCTACGAGCAGTACTTC.